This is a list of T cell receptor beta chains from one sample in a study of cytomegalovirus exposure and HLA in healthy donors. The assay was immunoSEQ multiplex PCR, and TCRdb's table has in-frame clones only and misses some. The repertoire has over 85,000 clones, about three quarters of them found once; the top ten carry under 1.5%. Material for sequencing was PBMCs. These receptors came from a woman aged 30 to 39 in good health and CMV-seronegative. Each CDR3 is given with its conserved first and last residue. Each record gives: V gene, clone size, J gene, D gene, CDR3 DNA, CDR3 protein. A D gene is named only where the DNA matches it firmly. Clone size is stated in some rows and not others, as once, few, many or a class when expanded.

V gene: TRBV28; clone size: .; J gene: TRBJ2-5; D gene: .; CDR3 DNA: TGTGCCAGCATCTACGGACCAGGGTCTGGAGAGACCCAGTACTTC; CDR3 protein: CASIYGPGSGETQYF
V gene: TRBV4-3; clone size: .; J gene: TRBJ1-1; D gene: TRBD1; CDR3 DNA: TGCGCCAGCAGCCAAGGAGGGACAGGGCTCGGCACTGAAGCTTTCTTT; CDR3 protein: CASSQGGTGLGTEAFF
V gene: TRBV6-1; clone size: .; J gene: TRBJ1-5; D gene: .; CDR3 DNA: TGTGCCAGCAGTGACGAGACAGGCAATCAGCCCCAGCATTTT; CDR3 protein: CASSDETGNQPQHF
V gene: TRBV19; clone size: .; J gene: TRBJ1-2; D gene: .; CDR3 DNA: TGTGCCAGTAGTCCAGACATCCCCGTCAACTATGGCTACACCTTC; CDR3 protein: CASSPDIPVNYGYTF
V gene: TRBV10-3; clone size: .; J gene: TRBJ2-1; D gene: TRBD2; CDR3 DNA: TGTGCCATCGCTCTGCGGGAGGGGTCCTACAATGAGCAGTTCTTC; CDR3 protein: CAIALREGSYNEQFF
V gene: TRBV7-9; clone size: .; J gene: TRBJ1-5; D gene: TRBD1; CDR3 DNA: TGTGCCAGCAGCCTAACGGGGGGGTTGGGACAGGGGCGAGATCAGCCCCAGCATTTT; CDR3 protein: CASSLTGGLGQGRDQPQHF
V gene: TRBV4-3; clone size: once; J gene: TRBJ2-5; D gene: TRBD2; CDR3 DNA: TGCGCCAGCAGCCAAGATTGGACCCTAGCGGGAGATTCTCTGGAGACCCAGTACTTC; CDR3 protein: CASSQDWTLAGDSLETQYF
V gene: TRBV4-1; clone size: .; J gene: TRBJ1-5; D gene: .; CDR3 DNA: TGCGCCAGCAGCCAAGAAGTGGGGTTAGGGGGAAAAAGCAATCAGCCCCAGCATTTT; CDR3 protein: CASSQEVGLGGKSNQPQHF
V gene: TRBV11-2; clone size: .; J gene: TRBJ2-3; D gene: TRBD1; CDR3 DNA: TGTGCCAGCAGCTTAGCCGGGACAGGGACTAGCACAGATACGCAGTATTTT; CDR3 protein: CASSLAGTGTSTDTQYF
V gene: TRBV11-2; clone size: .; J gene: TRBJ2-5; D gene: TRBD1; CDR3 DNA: TGTGCCAGCAGGATGGTCAGGGGGCAAGAGACCCAGTACTTC; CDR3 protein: CASRMVRGQETQYF
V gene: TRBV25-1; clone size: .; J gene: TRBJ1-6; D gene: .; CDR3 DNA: TGTGCCAGCAGTGAACTACAGGGAGCCCATTCACCCCTCCACTTT; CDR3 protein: CASSELQGAHSPLHF
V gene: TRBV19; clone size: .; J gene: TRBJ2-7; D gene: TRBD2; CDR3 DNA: TGTGCCAGTACGTTAGCGGGAGTAGGCGAGCAGTACTTC; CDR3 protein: CASTLAGVGEQYF
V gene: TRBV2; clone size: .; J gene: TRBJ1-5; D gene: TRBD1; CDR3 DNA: TGTGCCAGCAGTTCGAGAGGGGGCGGCAATCAGCCCCAGCATTTT; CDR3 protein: CASSSRGGGNQPQHF
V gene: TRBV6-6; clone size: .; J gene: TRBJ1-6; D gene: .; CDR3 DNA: TGTGCCAGCAGCCTTAGGCCGGGACTCACTTATTCACCCCTCCACTTT; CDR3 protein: CASSLRPGLTYSPLHF
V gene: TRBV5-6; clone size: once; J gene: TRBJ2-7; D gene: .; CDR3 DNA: TGTGCCAGCAGCACTGACAGAGACTACGAGCAGTACTTC; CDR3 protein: CASSTDRDYEQYF
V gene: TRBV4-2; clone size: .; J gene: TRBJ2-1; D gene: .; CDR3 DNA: TGTGCCAGCAGCCCTGCGGGGGCATACAATGAGCAGTTCTTC; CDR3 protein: CASSPAGAYNEQFF
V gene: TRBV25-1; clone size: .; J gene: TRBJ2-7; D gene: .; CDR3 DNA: TGTGCCAGCAGTCCCCCGCGGGACCATGAGGAGCAGTACTTC; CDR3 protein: CASSPPRDHEEQYF
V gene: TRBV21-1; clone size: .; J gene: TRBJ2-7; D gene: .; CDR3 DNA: TGTGCCAGCAGCAAAGGGCCCAGACTAGCGGGGGGCAGAGAGCAGTACTTC; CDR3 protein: CASSKGPRLAGGREQYF
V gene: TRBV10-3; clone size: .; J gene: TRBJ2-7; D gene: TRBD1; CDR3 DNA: TGTGCCATCAGTGAGTCATACAGGGGGGTTTACGAGCAGTACTTC; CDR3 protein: CAISESYRGVYEQYF
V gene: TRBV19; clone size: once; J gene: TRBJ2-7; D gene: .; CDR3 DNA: TGTGCCAGTAGTACGAGGGAGGCCAACTACGAGCAGTACTTC; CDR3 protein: CASSTREANYEQYF
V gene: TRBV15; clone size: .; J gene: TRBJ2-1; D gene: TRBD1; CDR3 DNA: TGTGCCACCAGCAGAGCCGGGACAGGGGGATACAATGAGCAGTTCTTC; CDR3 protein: CATSRAGTGGYNEQFF
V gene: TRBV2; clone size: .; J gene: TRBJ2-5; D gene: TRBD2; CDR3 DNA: TGTGCCAGCAGTGAAGCACTAGCGGGGGGAAAAGAGACCCAGTACTTC; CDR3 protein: CASSEALAGGKETQYF
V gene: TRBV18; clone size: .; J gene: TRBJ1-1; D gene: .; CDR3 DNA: TGTGCCAGCTCCTCCGTAGTGAGCCCTGAAGCTTTCTTT; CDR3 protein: CASSSVVSPEAFF
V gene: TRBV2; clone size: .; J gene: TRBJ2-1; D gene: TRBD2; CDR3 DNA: TGTGCCAGCAGTAGACTAGCGGATTCCTACAATGAGCAGTTCTTC; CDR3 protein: CASSRLADSYNEQFF
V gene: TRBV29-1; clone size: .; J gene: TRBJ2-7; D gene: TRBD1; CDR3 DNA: TGCAGCGCGTGCCGGGACAGCTACGAGCAGTACTTC; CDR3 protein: CSACRDSYEQYF
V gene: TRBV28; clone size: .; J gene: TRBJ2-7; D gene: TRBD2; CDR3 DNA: TGTGCCAGCAGTTTACTAGCGGCGGCCCCCTACGAGCAGTACTTC; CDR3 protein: CASSLLAAAPYEQYF
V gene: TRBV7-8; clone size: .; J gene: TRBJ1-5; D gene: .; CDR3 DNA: TGTGCCAGCAGCTTAGACGAGTCGGGGGTGAGTCAGCCCCAGCATTTT; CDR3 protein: CASSLDESGVSQPQHF
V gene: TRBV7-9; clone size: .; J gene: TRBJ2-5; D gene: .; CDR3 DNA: TGTGCCAGCAGCTTAGGAGGTGGGGCAGAGACCCAGTACTTC; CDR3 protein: CASSLGGGAETQYF
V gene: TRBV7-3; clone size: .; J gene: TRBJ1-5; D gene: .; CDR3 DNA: TGTGCCAGCAGCTCAGGGGTCAATCAGCCCCAGCATTTT; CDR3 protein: CASSSGVNQPQHF
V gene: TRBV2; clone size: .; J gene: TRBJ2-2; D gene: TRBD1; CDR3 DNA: TGTGCCAGCAGTGAAAGGACAGGGGGCGTAGGGGACACCGGGGAGCTGTTTTTT; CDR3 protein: CASSERTGGVGDTGELFF
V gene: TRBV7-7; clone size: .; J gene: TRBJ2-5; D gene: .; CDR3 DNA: TGTGCCAGCAGCATCGCCACAGGGTTGGGGGAGACCCAGTACTTC; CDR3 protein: CASSIATGLGETQYF
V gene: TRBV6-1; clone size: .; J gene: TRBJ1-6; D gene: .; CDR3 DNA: TGTGCCAGCAGTGAAGCGGGGGACACATCTTCACCCCTCCACTTT; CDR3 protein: CASSEAGDTSSPLHF
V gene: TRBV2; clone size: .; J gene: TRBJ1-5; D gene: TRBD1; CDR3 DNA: TGTGCCAGCGACAGGGCAGGGCAGCCCCAGCATTTT; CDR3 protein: CASDRAGQPQHF
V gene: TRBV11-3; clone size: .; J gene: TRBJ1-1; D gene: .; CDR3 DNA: TGTGCCAGCAGCTTAGACAGGGGGAACACTGAAGCTTTCTTT; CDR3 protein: CASSLDRGNTEAFF
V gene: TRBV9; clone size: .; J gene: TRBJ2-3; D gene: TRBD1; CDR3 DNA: TGTGCCAGCAGCGCATCGGACAGGGGCACGCAGTATTTT; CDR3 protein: CASSASDRGTQYF
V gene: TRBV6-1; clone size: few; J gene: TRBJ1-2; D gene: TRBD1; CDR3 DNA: TGTGCCAGCAGAGAGGACAGGGGCTTCTATGGCTACACCTTC; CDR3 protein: CASREDRGFYGYTF
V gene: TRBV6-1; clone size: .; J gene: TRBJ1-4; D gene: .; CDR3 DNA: TGTGCCAGCAGTGAACTGAGGCCAACTAATGAAAAACTGTTTTTT; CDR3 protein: CASSELRPTNEKLFF
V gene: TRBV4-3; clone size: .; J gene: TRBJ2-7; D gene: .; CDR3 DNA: TGCGCCAGCAGCCAGTACGGCGGGTACGAGCAGTACTTC; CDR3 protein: CASSQYGGYEQYF
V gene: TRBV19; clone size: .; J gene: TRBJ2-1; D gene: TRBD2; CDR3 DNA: TGTGCCAGTAGTGAACCGGGACTAGAGACAAATGAGCAGTTCTTC; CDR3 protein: CASSEPGLETNEQFF
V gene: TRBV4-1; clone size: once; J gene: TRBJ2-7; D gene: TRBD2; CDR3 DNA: TGCGCCAGCAGCCAAGAAGGGCTAGCGGGAAGGTACGAGCAGTACTTC; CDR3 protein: CASSQEGLAGRYEQYF
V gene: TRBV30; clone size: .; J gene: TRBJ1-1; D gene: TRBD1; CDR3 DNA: TGTGCCTGGAGTGCTGTCAGGGGGCGTGGCACTGAAGCTTTCTTT; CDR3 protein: CAWSAVRGRGTEAFF
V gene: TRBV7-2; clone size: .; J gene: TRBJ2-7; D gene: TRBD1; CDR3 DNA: TGTGCCAGCAGCAACTCACGACAGGGGTTCGAGCAGTACTTC; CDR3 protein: CASSNSRQGFEQYF
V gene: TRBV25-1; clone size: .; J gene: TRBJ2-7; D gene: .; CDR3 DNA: TGTGCCAGCAGTGAGGGGCAGGGAAGAGAGTACTTC; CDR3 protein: CASSEGQGREYF
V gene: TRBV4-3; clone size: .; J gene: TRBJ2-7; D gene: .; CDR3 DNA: TGCGCCAGCAGCCAAAGGGGAAGCTCCTACGAGCAGTACTTC; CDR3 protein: CASSQRGSSYEQYF
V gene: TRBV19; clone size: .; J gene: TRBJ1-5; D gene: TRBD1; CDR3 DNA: TGTGCCAGTAACCAGGACAGGGGGCGTCAGCCCCAGCATTTT; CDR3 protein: CASNQDRGRQPQHF
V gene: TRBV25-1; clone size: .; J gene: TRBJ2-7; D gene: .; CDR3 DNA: TGTGCCAGCAGTGACATCTACGAGCAGTACTTC; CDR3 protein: CASSDIYEQYF
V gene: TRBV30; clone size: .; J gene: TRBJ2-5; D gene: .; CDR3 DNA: TGTGCCTGGAGTGTACCCCCGGGGATGTGGACCCAGTACTTC; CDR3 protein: CAWSVPPGMWTQYF
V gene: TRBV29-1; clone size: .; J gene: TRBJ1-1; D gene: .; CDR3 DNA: TGCAGCGCAAGCCGGGAACATACTGAAGCTTTCTTT; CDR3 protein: CSASREHTEAFF
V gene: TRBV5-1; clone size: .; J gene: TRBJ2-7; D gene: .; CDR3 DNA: TGCGCCAGCAGCTTGGTCGCCCTGACAGACTACGAGCAGTACTTC; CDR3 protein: CASSLVALTDYEQYF
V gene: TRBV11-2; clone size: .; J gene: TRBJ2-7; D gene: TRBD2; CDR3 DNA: TGTGCCAGCAGCTCCATACTAGCGGGAGGTACCTACGAGCAGTACTTC; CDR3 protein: CASSSILAGGTYEQYF
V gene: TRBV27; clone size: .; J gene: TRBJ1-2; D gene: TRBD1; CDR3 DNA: TGTGCCAGCAGTCCTCTGACAGGGGATGGCTACACCTTC; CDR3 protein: CASSPLTGDGYTF
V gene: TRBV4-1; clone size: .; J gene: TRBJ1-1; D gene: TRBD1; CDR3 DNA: TGCGCCAGCAGCCAAGGGGCAGGGGGGATAATGAACACTGAAGCTTTCTTT; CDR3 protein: CASSQGAGGIMNTEAFF
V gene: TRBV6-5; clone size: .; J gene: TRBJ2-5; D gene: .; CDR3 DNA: TGTGCCAGCAGTTACGGGGAGGGGGAAGGGTTAGAGACCCAGTACTTC; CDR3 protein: CASSYGEGEGLETQYF